This T cell receptor beta chain came from a study of T cell repertoires in cytomegalovirus infection. Study overall: Evidence of both CMV infection and a matching HLA type came from public TCR beta signatures.

Whole-study findings and limits: It was HLA-C-restricted CMV-specific TCR beta clonotypes that dominated the response ex vivo. Cumulative frequency of public TCR beta families picked out carriers of CMV plus the relevant HLA.

As regards this clonotype: Its target is unknown.

MiXCR was run by TCRdb on the reads, yielding one entry per CDR3 protein. The sample contains roughly 760,000 distinct CDR3 sequences, 35% of which appear only once. CDR3 length: 12 amino acids. Germline V gives CDR1 MDHEN, CDR2 SYDVKM. V was shortened by 7 bases and J by 6 bases, with 12 bases between the two germline ends. Material: PBMCs. The source of this sequence is a human donor in good health (CMV status not recorded). Some clones in this sample may be carry-over from other donors' samples. The chain has TRBV28 and TRBJ1-1, with D possibly matching TRBD1 (5 bases). The CDR3 is CASKVGTAEAFF. The CDR3 nucleotides read TGTGCCAGCAAGGTGGGGACTGCTGAAGCTTTCTTT.